This T cell receptor beta chain derives from a study of blood T cell repertoires in COVID-19. The germline V gene encodes CDR1 DFQATT and CDR2 SNEGSKA (reference sequence). The CDR3 sequence is 10 residues long. Trimming removed 5 bases at V and 7 bases at J, with 8 bases between. Per the original data handling: Cell counts per sample came from amplifying reference gene primers. Generated by immunoSEQ multiplex PCR, the TCRdb table keeps only in-frame clones and is missing some. V and J calls and clone size come straight from that table; D and trimming were deduced from the DNA. The table lists about 220,000 clones, approximately 84% of them singletons, with roughly 3% in the top ten.

The origin of this receptor is a woman younger than 45 who had recovered from COVID-19. The gene calls are TRBV20-1 and TRBJ1-1; D call uncertain. Sequenced: peripheral blood. The CDR3 sequence is CSAPRVEAFF. DNA of the CDR3: TGCAGTGCTCCACGGGTTGAAGCTTTCTTT.